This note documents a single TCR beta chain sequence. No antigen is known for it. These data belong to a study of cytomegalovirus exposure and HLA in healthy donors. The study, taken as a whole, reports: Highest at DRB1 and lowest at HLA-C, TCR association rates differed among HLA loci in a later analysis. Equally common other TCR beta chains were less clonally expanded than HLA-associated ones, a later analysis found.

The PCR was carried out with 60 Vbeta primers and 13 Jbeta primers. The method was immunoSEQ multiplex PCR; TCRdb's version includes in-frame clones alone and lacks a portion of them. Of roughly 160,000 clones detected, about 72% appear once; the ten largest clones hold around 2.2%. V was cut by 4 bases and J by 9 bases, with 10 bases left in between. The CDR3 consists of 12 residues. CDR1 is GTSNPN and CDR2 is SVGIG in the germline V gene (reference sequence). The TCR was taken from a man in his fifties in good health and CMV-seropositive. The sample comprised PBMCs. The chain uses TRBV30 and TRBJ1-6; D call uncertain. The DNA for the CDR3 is TGTGCCTGGAAATACGCGGGTTCACCCCTCCACTTT. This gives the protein CAWKYAGSPLHF.